This T cell receptor (beta chain) was observed in a study of patients and donors after allogeneic stem cell transplantation. In TCRdb, the RT-PCR reads were re-called with MiXCR into one record per CDR3 protein. Counted here are around 30,000 distinct CDR3 sequences, about 37% occurring once; the ten biggest clones make up more than 65%. The CDR3 has 13 amino acids. The germline V gene encodes CDR1 LGHDT and CDR2 YNNKEL (reference sequence). Trimming stripped 4 bases from V and 5 bases from J, with 11 bases between. The V gene is TRBV3-1, the J gene TRBJ2-5, with a tentative D call TRBD2 (5 bases). The sequence derives from a human donor who was either an allogeneic HSCT recipient or a stem cell or donor lymphocyte infusion donor (not recorded which). It is not recorded whose cells these are; they may come from a transplant donor. Sequencing was carried out using blood, either unsorted or a sorted T cell fraction (not recorded which). The CDR3 loop is CASSPPLAETQYF. The CDR3 coding sequence is TGTGCCAGCAGCCCTCCTTTAGCGGAGACCCAGTACTTC.